This record covers a single T cell receptor beta chain. Antigen specificity is unknown. The data were taken from a study of T-cell memory formation after mild COVID-19. Points from the study as a whole: The CD4+ clones that contracted clustered mainly within CM and EM, and the CD8+ clones concentrated in EMRA.

TCRdb fed the 5' RACE reads into MiXCR, producing one record per CDR3 protein. The sample lists fewer than 650,000 distinct CDR3 sequences; around 16% were seen once. Germline CDR1 reads SGHRS; CDR2 reads YFSETQ. Deletions cut 1 base from V and 4 bases from J, with 14 bases between. The CDR3 sequence is 15 residues long. The sequence derives from an adult woman who had mild COVID-19 (a few samples of this study predate the infection). Cell type and time point are not known. The chain carries TRBV5-1 and TRBJ1-2; D ambiguous. Sequenced material: PBMCs or a T cell subset sorted from them (not recorded which). The CDR3 here is CASSLTAAVLYGYTF. CDR3 DNA sequence: TGCGCCAGCAGCTTGACGGCAGCGGTCCTCTATGGCTACACCTTC.